What follows are 29 T cell receptor beta chains derived from one specimen sequenced in a study of T cell responses to AZD1222 COVID-19 vaccine. Only in-frame clones appear in the TCRdb table, and some are missing; sequencing was by immunoSEQ multiplex PCR. The sample yields approximately 76,000 clones, 85% to 95% seen once. The sample consisted of peripheral blood, taken on day 0 of MenACWY control vaccination. The receptors derive from an adult in good health.

The chain combines TRBV4-3 with TRBJ2-1, with 9 nucleotides matching TRBD2. The CDR3 runs to 17 residues. The germline CDR1 and CDR2 sequences are LGHNA and YSLEER. The junction had 5 bases not matched to a gene; V was cut back by 0 bases and J by 2 bases. As DNA, the CDR3 is TGCGCCAGCAGCCAAGAGGGTAGCGGGAGCCCCTACAATGAGCAGTTCTTC. It is translated as CASSQEGSGSPYNEQFF.

The V and J genes are TRBV5-1 and TRBJ1-1, with D perhaps matching TRBD1 (5 bases). Germline CDR1 SGHRS, CDR2 YFSETQ. CDR3 size: 15 residues. V lost 6 bases, J lost 2 bases, and 17 bases lay in between. CDR3 nucleotides: TGCGCCAGCAACTACCCCGGTCAGGGAAACACTGAAGCTTTCTTT. Amino acid sequence: CASNYPGQGNTEAFF. The full variable domain, rest sourced from reference TRBV5-1 and TRBJ1-1, is KAGVTQTPRYLIKTRGQQVTLSCSPISGHRSVSWYQQTPGQGLQFLFEYFSETQRNKGNFPGRFSGRQFSNSRSEMNVSTLELGDSALYLCASNYPGQGNTEAFFGQGTRLTVV.

This clone was seen a single time. CDR3 coding DNA: TGTGCCAGCAGTTTTGGGTGGAGGGGTATTTCACCCCTCCACTTT. It codes for CASSFGWRGISPLHF. This chain joins TRBV28 and TRBJ1-6; TRBD1 might be the D (5 bases). V was trimmed by 3 bases and J by 9 bases, leaving 15 bases between them. The CDR3 is 15 amino acids. CDR1 and CDR2 from the germline V gene are MDHEN and SYDVKM.

J is TRBJ2-5 and V is TRBV25-1; 7 nucleotides line up with TRBD1. Germline CDR1 and CDR2: MGHDK and SYGVNS. The CDR3 consists of 16 residues. Germline trimming cut 4 bases from V and 5 bases from J; bases unmatched to any gene: 13. CDR3 sequence (DNA): TGTGCCAGCAGTGCCTCCGACAGGGCTGGGTGGGAGACCCAGTACTTC. Its translation is CASSASDRAGWETQYF.

This clone was seen a few times. V and J are TRBV18 and TRBJ2-1, with 8 bases aligning to TRBD2. Germline trimming cut 3 bases from V and 7 bases from J; bases unmatched to any gene: 8. From germline, CDR1 is KGHSH and CDR2 LQKENI. The CDR3 is 15 residues long. DNA of the CDR3: TGTGCCAGCTCACCGGGGAGCGGGAGATCGAATGAGCAGTTCTTC. Translated: CASSPGSGRSNEQFF.

The chain joins TRBV10-3 to TRBJ2-7, with D perhaps matching TRBD1 or TRBD2 (5 bases each). This CDR3 comprises 13 residues. V dropped 2 bases and J dropped 9 bases, with 14 bases sitting between them. Germline V gives CDR1 ENHRY, CDR2 SYGVKD. DNA of the CDR3: TGTGCCATCAGTGAGCCCGGGACCGTAGGGCAGTACTTC. Translated, it gives CAISEPGTVGQYF.

This chain links TRBV28 with TRBJ2-3, with TRBD2 matching over 10 bases. Germline CDR1 MDHEN, CDR2 SYDVKM. The CDR3 has 15 amino acids. The J segment lost 6 bases and the V segment lost 5 bases, leaving 8 bases of the junction unmatched. The CDR3 loop reads CASSISGRASDTQYF. The DNA of the CDR3 is TGTGCCAGCAGTATAAGCGGGAGGGCCTCGGATACGCAGTATTTT.

This sequence joins TRBV3-1 (or the pseudogene TRBV3-2) and TRBJ1-2; D gene ambiguous. CDR3 length equals 14 residues. V was shortened by 0 bases and J by 3 bases, with 8 bases between the two germline ends. Germline assignment: CDR1 LGHDT and CDR2 YNNKEL (reference sequence). CDR3 coding DNA: TGTGCCAGCAGCCAAGACCCCCGAGACTATGGCTACACCTTC. Protein: CASSQDPRDYGYTF.

The gene calls are TRBV5-4 and TRBJ1-2, with D unclear. Germline lookup yields CDR1 SGHNT and CDR2 YYREEE (reference sequence). V was trimmed by 0 bases and J by 2 bases, leaving 14 bases between them. The CDR3 is 16 amino acids. The CDR3 is CASSLDPVAPNYGYTF. The CDR3 coding sequence is TGTGCCAGCAGCTTGGATCCAGTGGCGCCCAACTATGGCTACACCTTC.

V is TRBV7-9 and J is TRBJ2-1; D remains unclear. Trimming stripped 4 bases from V and 6 bases from J, with 16 bases between. Germline-derived CDR1 and CDR2 are SEHNR and FQNEAQ (reference sequence). This CDR3 is built from 15 residues. DNA for the CDR3: TGTGCCAGCAGCTCGGGCCTTCAACCCTTCAATGAGCAGTTCTTC. This codes for CASSSGLQPFNEQFF.

This sequence joins TRBV4-3 and TRBJ1-1; D not certain. CDR3 length: 13 amino acids. V was clipped by 3 bases and J by 7 bases, with 12 bases between them. Germline CDR1 is LGHNA and CDR2 is YSLEER. This CDR3 is CASSQAGRDEAFF. In DNA form, the CDR3 reads TGCGCCAGCAGCCAGGCCGGGCGGGATGAAGCTTTCTTT.

The genes are TRBV29-1 and TRBJ2-7; TRBD2 is a possible D gene (5 bases). Trimming left V 5 bases short and J 5 bases short, with 10 bases between. From germline, CDR1 is SQVTM and CDR2 ANQGSEA. The CDR3 is made up of 11 amino acids. The CDR3 here is CSVPGSHEQYF. The CDR3 DNA follows: TGCAGCGTTCCGGGGTCCCACGAGCAGTACTTC.

V gene TRBV24-1 combines with J gene TRBJ2-5; TRBD2 aligns across 8 bases. The CDR3 totals 15 residues. Germline V gene sequence: CDR1 KGHDR, CDR2 SFDVKD. The ends lost 4 bases at V and 4 bases at J; junction bases unmatched: 7. This chain's CDR3 is CATSDSGLAGETQYF. The CDR3 DNA sequence: TGTGCCACCAGTGACTCAGGACTAGCAGGAGAGACCCAGTACTTC.

J is TRBJ2-7 and V is TRBV28; 8 bases fit TRBD2. The CDR3 covers 14 residues. Trimming removed 2 bases from V and 3 bases from J; junction bases left unmatched: 3. The germline V gene has CDR1 MDHEN and CDR2 SYDVKM. This chain's CDR3 is CASSLVAGGYEQYF. The CDR3 region has the DNA TGTGCCAGCAGTTTAGTCGCGGGGGGCTACGAGCAGTACTTC.

For the CDR3, the DNA is TGCGCCAGCAGTTCTACCCTCGGCTCCTACAATGAGCAGTTCTTC. This translates into CASSSTLGSYNEQFF. The chain joins TRBV10-1 to TRBJ2-1; D not certain. CDR1 and CDR2 (germline): WNHNN, SYGVQD (reference sequence). The CDR3 loop spans 15 amino acids. V was cut by 5 bases and J by 0 bases, with 11 bases left in between.

The V and J genes are TRBV6-5 and TRBJ1-2; maybe TRBD1 (5 bases). Deletions cut 6 bases from V and 8 bases from J, with 16 bases between. CDR1 is MNHEY and CDR2 is SVGAGI in the germline V gene. This CDR3 has 13 amino acids. In DNA form, the CDR3 reads TGTGCCAGCAGCCCCGGCCCCCAGGGCGGCTACACCTTC. This codes for CASSPGPQGGYTF.

This clone is a singleton in its sample. The V call is TRBV2, the J call TRBJ1-2; TRBD1 agrees at 8 bases. Trimming removed 7 bases from V and 0 bases from J; junction bases left unmatched: 4. The CDR3 has 14 amino acids. Germline V gene data show CDR1 as SNHLY and CDR2 as FYNNEI. For the CDR3, the DNA is TGTGCCAGCAAAACAGGGGGTGCTAACTATGGCTACACCTTC. This encodes CASKTGGANYGYTF. The full variable domain, in which reference TRBV2 and TRBJ1-2 provide the parts outside the CDR3, is EPEVTQTPSHQVTQMGQEVILRCVPISNHLYFYWYRQILGQKVEFLVSFYNNEISEKSEIFDDQFSVERPDGSNFTLKIRSTKLEDSAMYFCASKTGGANYGYTFGSGTRLTVV.

The chain is built from TRBV12-3 or TRBV12-4 and TRBJ1-1; D unresolved. The V end was cut by 7 bases, the J end by 1 base, with 10 bases between. The CDR3 has 13 amino acids. The CDR3 DNA reads as TGTGCCAGCAATATACAGAGGAACACTGAAGCTTTCTTT. Protein sequence: CASNIQRNTEAFF.

This rearrangement joins TRBV7-2 to TRBJ2-7, with TRBD2 identical over 9 bases. Trimming at V came to 0 bases and at J to 0 bases, leaving 0 bases not matched to a gene. The germline V gene encodes CDR1 SGHTA and CDR2 FQGNSA. The CDR3 is 15 amino acids. The CDR3 DNA follows: TGTGCCAGCAGCTTAGCACTAGCGGGCTCCTACGAGCAGTACTTC. Encoded protein: CASSLALAGSYEQYF.

V usage is TRBV2 and J usage is TRBJ2-1, with 10 bases matching TRBD2. V was pared by 5 bases and J by 2 bases, with 6 bases of the junction left unmatched. CDR3 length equals 16 residues. The germline V gene encodes CDR1 SNHLY and CDR2 FYNNEI. The CDR3 region has the DNA TGTGCCAGCAGTAGGGATAGCGGGAGGACCTACAATGAGCAGTTCTTC. Encoded protein: CASSRDSGRTYNEQFF.

The rearrangement uses TRBV13 and TRBJ2-1, with 9 bases aligning to TRBD2. The CDR3 length is 14 residues. Germline loops: CDR1 PRHDT, CDR2 FYEKMQ (reference sequence). V gave up 2 bases and J gave up 7 bases; unmatched junction bases: 3. CDR3 residues: CASSLIAGVNEQFF. In DNA form, the CDR3 reads TGTGCCAGCAGCTTAATAGCGGGAGTAAATGAGCAGTTCTTC.

The chain employs TRBV25-1 and TRBJ2-7; D could derive from TRBD1 or TRBD2 (5 bases each). CDR1 and CDR2 from the germline V gene are MGHDK and SYGVNS. V lost 6 bases to trimming and J lost 0 bases, with 9 bases between them. The CDR3 is 13 amino acids. The CDR3 nucleotides are TGTGCCAGCAGAGCAGGGAGCTCCTACGAGCAGTACTTC. Its translation: CASRAGSSYEQYF.

The rearrangement uses TRBV30 and TRBJ1-6; 10 nucleotides align to TRBD1. CDR1 and CDR2 (germline): GTSNPN, SVGIG (reference sequence). Germline trimming cut 2 bases from V and 8 bases from J; bases unmatched to any gene: 3. CDR3 length: 14 amino acids. CDR3 nucleotides: TGTGCCTGGAGTCTCGGGACAGGGGATTCACCCCTCCACTTT. It translates to CAWSLGTGDSPLHF.

CDR3 coding DNA: TGTGCCAGTAGGCGGGACAGGGGGCAGCACTATGGCTACACCTTC. This sequence encodes CASRRDRGQHYGYTF. This rearrangement joins TRBV19 to TRBJ1-2; TRBD1 aligns across 12 bases. V gave up 6 bases and J gave up 3 bases; unmatched junction bases: 5. The length of the CDR3 is 15 residues. Per the germline V gene, CDR1 is LNHDA and CDR2 is SQIVND (reference sequence).

The table lists this clone with a count of one. This sequence joins TRBV6-5 and TRBJ1-1, with no clear D. The CDR3 is 11 residues long. The V gene's germline CDR1 is MNHEY and CDR2 SVGAGI. The germline V and J ends were trimmed by 10 bases and 1 base, with 7 bases remaining between them. DNA of the CDR3: TGTGCCACCAAGGGGAACACTGAAGCTTTCTTT. Amino acid sequence: CATKGNTEAFF.

The rearrangement uses TRBV18 and TRBJ2-2; the D is unclear. V lost 3 bases and J lost 4, with 9 bases in between. This CDR3 is built from 14 residues. The germline gives CDR1 KGHSH, CDR2 LQKENI. The CDR3 coding sequence is TGTGCCAGCTCACCCCCGGCAGGCACCGGGGAGCTGTTTTTT. Encoded protein: CASSPPAGTGELFF.

The table lists this clone with a count of one. The V gene is TRBV6-6, the J gene TRBJ1-1; tentatively, D is TRBD1 (6 bases). The CDR3 sequence is 14 residues long. V was shortened by 6 bases and J by 5 bases, with 16 bases between the two germline ends. Germline V gene data show CDR1 as MNHNY and CDR2 as SVGAGI (reference sequence). CDR3: CASSLQGSRTEAFF. CDR3 in DNA: TGTGCCAGCAGCCTTCAGGGGTCACGGACTGAAGCTTTCTTT.

The gene calls are TRBV3-1 (or the pseudogene TRBV3-2) and TRBJ2-3; D perhaps matches TRBD2 (5 bases). The length of the CDR3 is 15 residues. From germline, CDR1 is LGHDT and CDR2 YNNKEL (reference sequence). Trimming took 5 bases from V and 2 from J, leaving 14 bases between them. CDR3: CASSGSGRYTDTQYF. CDR3 nucleotides: TGTGCCAGCAGCGGAAGCGGCCGATACACAGATACGCAGTATTTT.

V gene TRBV5-4 combines with J gene TRBJ2-7, with D possibly being TRBD2 (6 bases). Trimming pared 1 base from V and 6 bases from J, leaving 14 bases between. This CDR3 is 14 amino acids long. In germline, CDR1 is SGHNT, CDR2 YYREEE (reference sequence). The CDR3 reads CASSLTGEGTEQYF. CDR3 in DNA: TGTGCCAGCAGCTTGACGGGGGAAGGGACCGAGCAGTACTTC.